Each of the 26 T cell receptor beta chains below was sequenced from the same sample in a study of control samples from healthy donors and cancer patients. Assay used: immunoSEQ multiplex PCR; TCRdb lists only in-frame clones, some missing. Here the sample spans roughly 100,000 clones, around 88% being singletons. The sequencing sample was made of blood. The receptors were sampled from a man under 40 in good health.

V gene TRBV9 combines with J gene TRBJ1-2, with D perhaps matching TRBD1 (6 bases). Between the trimmed V and J ends, which lost 0 bases and 8 bases, there was a span of 20 bases. The CDR3 has 16 residues. Germline V gene lookup returns CDR1 SGDLS and CDR2 YYNGEE. The CDR3 protein is CASSVATRDKGGGYTF. The CDR3 region has the DNA TGTGCCAGCAGCGTAGCTACCCGGGACAAAGGAGGAGGCTACACCTTC.

This sequence joins TRBV19 and TRBJ2-1; weak D call: TRBD1 (5 bases). The CDR3 extends over 13 amino acids. V was pared by 4 bases and J by 4 bases, with 8 bases between. The germline V gene encodes CDR1 LNHDA and CDR2 SQIVND (reference sequence). CDR3 residues: CASSRDSYNEQFF. Written as DNA, the CDR3 is TGTGCCAGTAGTAGAGACAGTTACAATGAGCAGTTCTTC.

This clone was seen once. CDR3 coding DNA: TGTGCCAGCAGCCAGGAGACAGACTATTACTACGAGCAGTACTTC. As protein: CASSQETDYYYEQYF. This chain uses TRBV7-9 with TRBJ2-7; D assignment may be TRBD1 or TRBD2 (5 bases each). This CDR3 spans 15 amino acids. The germline CDR1 and CDR2 sequences are SEHNR and FQNEAQ (reference sequence). The V end was cut by 5 bases, the J end by 3 bases, with 17 bases between. Together with reference TRBV7-9 and TRBJ2-7, the CDR3 gives the full variable domain: DTGVSQNPRHKITKRGQNVTFRCDPISEHNRLYWYRQTLGQGPEFLTYFQNEAQLEKSRLLSDRFSAERPKGSFSTLEIQRTEQGDSAMYLCASSQETDYYYEQYFGPGTRLTVT.

The V gene is TRBV7-2, the J gene TRBJ2-3, with TRBD1 matching 8 bases. The CDR3 covers 15 residues. V trimming: 4 bases; J trimming: 4 bases; junction bases outside the gene matches: 7. Germline values: CDR1 SGHTA, CDR2 FQGNSA. CDR3 amino acids: CASSSNRGVADTQYF. DNA of the CDR3: TGTGCCAGCAGCTCCAACAGGGGGGTCGCAGATACGCAGTATTTT. Full variable domain (outside the CDR3, taken from reference TRBV7-2 and TRBJ2-3): GAGVSQSPSNKVTEKGKDVELRCDPISGHTALYWYRQSLGQGLEFLIYFQGNSAPDKSGLPSDRFSAERTGGSVSTLTIQRTQQEDSAVYLCASSSNRGVADTQYFGPGTRLTVL.

The chain carries TRBV7-9 and TRBJ2-7; D perhaps matches TRBD2 (6 bases). The CDR3 has 15 amino acids. The V and J ends lost 1 base and 2 bases respectively, with 12 bases between them. The germline V gene encodes CDR1 SEHNR and CDR2 FQNEAQ (reference sequence). This CDR3 reads CASSLVPTSPYEQYF. DNA of the CDR3: TGTGCCAGCAGCTTAGTCCCGACTAGTCCCTACGAGCAGTACTTC.

The J gene is TRBJ2-3, the V gene TRBV27; TRBD1 is a possible D gene (6 bases). Germline-derived CDR1 and CDR2 are MNHEY and SMNVEV (reference sequence). The CDR3 loop spans 15 amino acids. V was trimmed by 1 base and J by 3 bases, leaving 11 bases between them. As DNA, the CDR3 is TGTGCCAGCAGTTTATTCCAGGGGCGGACAGATACGCAGTATTTT. Its translation is CASSLFQGRTDTQYF.

V gene TRBV11-3 combines with J gene TRBJ1-2; D remains ambiguous. The germline CDR1 and CDR2 sequences are SGHNT and YENEEA. The CDR3 is 11 residues long. The V gene lost 4 bases and the J gene lost 9 bases, with 9 bases spanning the gap. CDR3 bases: TGTGCCAGCAGCTACGGCGGGCGCTACACCTTC. Translating gives CASSYGGRYTF.

The chain joins TRBV30 to TRBJ2-3, with D maybe TRBD1 (6 bases). V lost 2 bases, J lost 0 bases, and 21 bases lay in between. The germline V gene has CDR1 GTSNPN and CDR2 SVGIG (reference sequence). The CDR3 runs to 18 residues. CDR3 amino acids: CAWSRPSGTLVSTDTQYF. CDR3 sequence (DNA): TGTGCCTGGAGTCGTCCCTCAGGGACATTGGTTAGCACAGATACGCAGTATTTT.

This clone is a singleton in its sample. The chain uses TRBV27 and TRBJ2-1; 7 bases map to TRBD1. The CDR3 sequence is 15 residues long. Germline V gives CDR1 MNHEY, CDR2 SMNVEV (reference sequence). Trimming cost V 6 bases and J 3 bases; bases outside gene matches: 8. The CDR3 sequence is CASRGVSGGYNEQFF. The CDR3, as DNA: TGTGCCAGCAGGGGCGTGTCAGGGGGCTACAATGAGCAGTTCTTC.

The J gene is TRBJ2-7, the V gene TRBV5-1; D is unresolved. This CDR3 has 13 residues. Trimming cost V 4 bases and J 5 bases, with 13 bases left between them. Germline V gene lookup returns CDR1 SGHRS and CDR2 YFSETQ. CDR3 in amino acids: CASSPPGRNEQYF. DNA for the CDR3: TGCGCCAGCAGCCCCCCCGGCCGGAACGAGCAGTACTTC. Based on the CDR3 plus reference TRBV5-1 and TRBJ2-7, the full variable domain is KAGVTQTPRYLIKTRGQQVTLSCSPISGHRSVSWYQQTPGQGLQFLFEYFSETQRNKGNFPGRFSGRQFSNSRSEMNVSTLELGDSALYLCASSPPGRNEQYFGPGTRLTVT.

This clone appeared a single time. This rearrangement joins TRBV19 to TRBJ1-2; a possible D gene is TRBD1 (6 bases). Trimming removed 5 bases at V and 5 bases at J, with 18 bases between. This CDR3 contains 15 residues. The germline CDR1 and CDR2 sequences are LNHDA and SQIVND (reference sequence). The CDR3 nucleotides are TGTGCCAGTAGTCCAGGGGAACAGTCGCCTTATGGCTACACCTTC. Encoded protein: CASSPGEQSPYGYTF.

The V gene is TRBV10-2, the J gene TRBJ1-2, with a tentative D call TRBD1 (5 bases). Germline V gene sequence: CDR1 WSHSY, CDR2 SAAADI. The CDR3 contains 13 residues. V lost 6 bases, J lost 7 bases, and 15 bases lay in between. CDR3 bases: TGCGCCAGCAGGTCCCCTGGGGCTGGTGGCTACACCTTC. Amino acids: CASRSPGAGGYTF.

V is TRBV19 and J is TRBJ2-7, with D unresolved. The CDR3 spans 11 residues. Trimming cost V 4 bases and J 5 bases, with 6 bases left between them. Germline V CDR1 and CDR2: LNHDA, SQIVND (reference sequence). The DNA for the CDR3 is TGTGCCAGTAGTAGTGGGAACGAGCAGTACTTC. This encodes CASSSGNEQYF.

J is TRBJ1-1 and V is TRBV5-1, with 8 bases lining up with TRBD1. Germline V CDR1 and CDR2: SGHRS, YFSETQ. V gave up 2 bases and J gave up 4 bases; unmatched junction bases: 7. This CDR3 contains 15 residues. The CDR3 DNA reads TGCGCCAGCAGCTTTTCCGGACAGGGTGGCACTGAAGCTTTCTTT. This codes for CASSFSGQGGTEAFF.

V and J are TRBV10-3 and TRBJ2-1; D is undetermined. In germline, CDR1 is ENHRY, CDR2 SYGVKD. The CDR3 runs 14 residues. V was clipped by 7 bases and J by 6 bases, with 16 bases between them. The CDR3 bases are TGTGCCATCATTGTAAAGGGTGGTGGCAATGAGCAGTTCTTC. It codes for CAIIVKGGGNEQFF.

The chain carries TRBV7-2 and TRBJ2-5, with D perhaps TRBD2 (6 bases). The germline V gene encodes CDR1 SGHTA and CDR2 FQGNSA. V was clipped by 3 bases and J by 1 base, with 9 bases between them. This CDR3 has 14 amino acids. The CDR3 DNA reads TGTGCCAGCAGCTTGACTAGTTCCCAAGAGACCCAGTACTTC. This gives the protein CASSLTSSQETQYF.

The chain uses TRBV6-2 or TRBV6-3 and TRBJ1-5; 7 nucleotides line up with TRBD1. Germline V gene sequence: CDR1 MNHEY, CDR2 SVGEGT. V lost 0 bases and J lost 2; bases outside the gene matches: 4. The CDR3 is 16 amino acids. The chain's CDR3 is CASSYSRGRGNQPQHF. The CDR3 DNA reads TGTGCCAGCAGTTACTCAAGGGGGCGAGGCAATCAGCCCCAGCATTTT.

The rearrangement uses TRBV19 and TRBJ1-1; D perhaps matches TRBD1 (5 bases). V was cut by 5 bases and J by 4 bases, with 14 bases left in between. CDR1 and CDR2 (germline): LNHDA, SQIVND (reference sequence). The CDR3 length is 14 residues. CDR3 DNA: TGTGCCAGTAGTGTCCTAGGGGCCGCCACTGAAGCTTTCTTT. Its translation is CASSVLGAATEAFF.

V usage is TRBV19 and J usage is TRBJ2-7; D is unclear. The germline CDR1 and CDR2 sequences are LNHDA and SQIVND (reference sequence). This CDR3 comprises 14 residues. Trimming pared 2 bases from V and 0 bases from J, leaving 8 bases between. CDR3 protein: CASSIQGYSYEQYF. CDR3 nucleotides: TGTGCCAGTAGTATACAAGGGTACTCCTACGAGCAGTACTTC.

The J gene is TRBJ2-1, the V gene TRBV6-5; TRBD2 aligns across 12 bases. Per the germline V gene, CDR1 is MNHEY and CDR2 is SVGAGI. The CDR3 is 15 residues long. The J segment lost 10 bases and the V segment lost 3 bases, leaving 7 bases of the junction unmatched. Here the CDR3 DNA reads TGTGCCAGCAGTTATGCGCTAGCGGGAGGGATGGAGCAGTTCTTC. Translated: CASSYALAGGMEQFF.

A few counts support this clone. The genes are TRBV2 and TRBJ1-5; D uncertain. V dropped 4 bases and J dropped 0 bases, with 7 bases sitting between them. This CDR3 contains 14 residues. Looked up from germline, CDR1 is SNHLY and CDR2 is FYNNEI. CDR3 loop: CASSGGTSNQPQHF. The CDR3 DNA follows: TGTGCCAGCAGTGGCGGTACTAGCAATCAGCCCCAGCATTTT. The variable domain in full, completed from reference TRBV2 and TRBJ1-5, reads EPEVTQTPSHQVTQMGQEVILRCVPISNHLYFYWYRQILGQKVEFLVSFYNNEISEKSEIFDDQFSVERPDGSNFTLKIRSTKLEDSAMYFCASSGGTSNQPQHFGDGTRLSIL.

The chain carries TRBV2 and TRBJ1-6; D not resolved. V lost 2 bases, J lost 0 bases, and 14 bases lay in between. The CDR3 runs to 18 residues. Germline V gene lookup returns CDR1 SNHLY and CDR2 FYNNEI. The CDR3 DNA reads as TGTGCCAGCAGTGAATTTCGGACGGTCAGCTCCTATAATTCACCCCTCCACTTT. Protein: CASSEFRTVSSYNSPLHF.

V usage is TRBV2 and J usage is TRBJ2-1, with D possibly TRBD1 on 5 matching bases. The V end lost 2 bases, the J end lost 9 bases, and 14 bases lay between the germline ends. Germline lookup yields CDR1 SNHLY and CDR2 FYNNEI. The CDR3 is 14 residues long. The DNA for the CDR3 is TGTGCCAGCAGTGAACAGGGTTCTTCGGGTGAGCAGTTCTTC. Its protein product is CASSEQGSSGEQFF. The full variable domain, its missing parts supplied by reference TRBV2 and TRBJ2-1, is EPEVTQTPSHQVTQMGQEVILRCVPISNHLYFYWYRQILGQKVEFLVSFYNNEISEKSEIFDDQFSVERPDGSNFTLKIRSTKLEDSAMYFCASSEQGSSGEQFFGPGTRLTVL.

The genes are TRBV7-2 and TRBJ1-1; 7 nucleotides match TRBD1. The CDR3 spans 15 residues. The trim removed 3 bases at V and 0 bases at J, leaving 4 bases unmatched. From germline, CDR1 is SGHTA and CDR2 FQGNSA. For the CDR3, the DNA is TGTGCCAGCAGCTTTATTACAGGGGTGAACACTGAAGCTTTCTTT. This codes for CASSFITGVNTEAFF.

The chain combines TRBV28 with TRBJ2-5, with 7 bases matching TRBD2. The CDR3 has 13 amino acids. Germline-derived CDR1 and CDR2 are MDHEN and SYDVKM. After removal of 2 bases from V and 5 bases from J, the junction contained 2 bases not matched to a gene. CDR3 region: CASSLAGRETQYF. In nucleotides, the CDR3 is TGTGCCAGCAGTTTAGCCGGGAGGGAGACCCAGTACTTC.

CDR3 DNA: TGTGCCAGCAGCACGGGAGGTCCCAATGAGCAGTTCTTC. Translated, it gives CASSTGGPNEQFF. The chain joins TRBV5-4 to TRBJ2-1; 7 nucleotides agree with TRBD2. V trimming: 4 bases; J trimming: 6 bases; junction bases outside the gene matches: 4. CDR3 length: 13 amino acids. Germline CDR1 reads SGHNT; CDR2 reads YYREEE (reference sequence).